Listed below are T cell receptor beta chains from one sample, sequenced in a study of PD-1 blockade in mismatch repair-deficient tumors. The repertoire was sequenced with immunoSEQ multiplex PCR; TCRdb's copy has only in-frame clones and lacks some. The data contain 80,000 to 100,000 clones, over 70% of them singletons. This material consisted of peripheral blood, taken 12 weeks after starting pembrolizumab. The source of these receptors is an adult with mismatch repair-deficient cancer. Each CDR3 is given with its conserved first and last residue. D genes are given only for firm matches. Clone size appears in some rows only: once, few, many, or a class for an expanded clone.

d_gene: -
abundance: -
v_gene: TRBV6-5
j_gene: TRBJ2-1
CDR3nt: TGTGCCAGCAGTCCGCACGACGGGAACAATGAGCAGTTCTTC
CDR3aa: CASSPHDGNNEQFF

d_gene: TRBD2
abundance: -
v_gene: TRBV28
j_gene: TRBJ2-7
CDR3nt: TGTGCCAGCACCGTAGTACTAGCGGGAAGCGAGCAGTACTTC
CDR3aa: CASTVVLAGSEQYF

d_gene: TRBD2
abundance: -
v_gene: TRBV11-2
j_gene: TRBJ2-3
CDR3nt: TGTGCCAGCAGCTTAAGGACTAGCGGGGTGGGAACAGATACGCAGTATTTT
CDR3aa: CASSLRTSGVGTDTQYF

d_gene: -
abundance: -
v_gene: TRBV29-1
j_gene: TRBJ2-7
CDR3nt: TGCAGCGTCGTCGACAGGACCTACGAGCAGTACTTC
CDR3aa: CSVVDRTYEQYF

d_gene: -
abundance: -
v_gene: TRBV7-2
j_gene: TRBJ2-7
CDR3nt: TGTGCCAGCAGCTTAGTAGGGACGGATAGCTCCTACGAGCAGTACTTC
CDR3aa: CASSLVGTDSSYEQYF

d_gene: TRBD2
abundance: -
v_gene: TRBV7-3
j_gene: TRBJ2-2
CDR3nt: TGTGCCAGCAGCTTACTAGCGGGAGCGAACACCGGGGAGCTGTTTTTT
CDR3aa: CASSLLAGANTGELFF

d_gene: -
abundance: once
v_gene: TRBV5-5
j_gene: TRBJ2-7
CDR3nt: TGTGCCAGCAGCTCGGACGGGGGCGAGCAGTACTTC
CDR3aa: CASSSDGGEQYF

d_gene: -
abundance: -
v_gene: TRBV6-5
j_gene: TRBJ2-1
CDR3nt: TGTGCCAGCACCTTAGCCGGTTTGTCCTACAATGAGCAGTTCTTC
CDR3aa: CASTLAGLSYNEQFF

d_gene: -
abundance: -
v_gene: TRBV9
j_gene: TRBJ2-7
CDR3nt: TGTGCCAGCCCCTACGAGCAGTACTTC
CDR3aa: CASPYEQYF

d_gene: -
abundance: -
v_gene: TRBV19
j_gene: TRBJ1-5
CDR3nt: TGTGCCAGTAGTATAGGGCAGAAAAATCAGCCCCAGCATTTT
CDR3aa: CASSIGQKNQPQHF

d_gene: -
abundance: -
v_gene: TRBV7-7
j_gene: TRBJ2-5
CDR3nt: TGTGCTAGCAGCTTCGGGGTGAAGGAGACCCAGTACTTC
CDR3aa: CASSFGVKETQYF

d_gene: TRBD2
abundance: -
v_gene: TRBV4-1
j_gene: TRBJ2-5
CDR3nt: TGCGCCAGCAGCCAAGGGGTCCTAGCGGGAGAGGAGACCCAGTACTTC
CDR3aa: CASSQGVLAGEETQYF

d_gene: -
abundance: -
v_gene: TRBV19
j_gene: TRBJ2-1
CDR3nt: TGTGCCAGTAGTATCGAGGGGGGATCCTACAATGAGCAGTTCTTC
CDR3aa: CASSIEGGSYNEQFF

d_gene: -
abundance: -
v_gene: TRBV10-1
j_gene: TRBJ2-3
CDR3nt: TGCGCCAGCAGTGAACAACCCACAGATACGCAGTATTTT
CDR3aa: CASSEQPTDTQYF

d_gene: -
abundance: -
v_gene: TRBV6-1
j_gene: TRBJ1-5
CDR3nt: TGTGCCAGCAGTGAACTGACAGGTTATAGCAATCAGCCCCAGCATTTT
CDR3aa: CASSELTGYSNQPQHF

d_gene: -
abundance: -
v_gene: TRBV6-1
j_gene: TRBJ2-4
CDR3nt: TGTGCCAGCAGTGAACTGTACCCCAAAAACATTCAGTACTTC
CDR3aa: CASSELYPKNIQYF

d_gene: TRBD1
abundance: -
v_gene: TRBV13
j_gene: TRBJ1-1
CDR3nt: TGTGCCAGCAGCCCCTACGGGACAGGGGGCTCCACTGAAGCTTTCTTT
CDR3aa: CASSPYGTGGSTEAFF

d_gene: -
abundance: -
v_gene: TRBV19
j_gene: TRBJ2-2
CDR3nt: TGTGCCAGTCCTGGGACTCGTACGAACACCGGGGAGCTGTTTTTT
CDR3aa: CASPGTRTNTGELFF

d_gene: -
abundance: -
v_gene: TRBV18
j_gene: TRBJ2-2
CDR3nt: TGTGCCAGCTCACCACTCCCGAACACCGGGGAGCTGTTTTTT
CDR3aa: CASSPLPNTGELFF

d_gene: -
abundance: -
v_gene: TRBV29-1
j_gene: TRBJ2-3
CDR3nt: TGCAGCGTTGGGACAACTTTGGGAGATACGCAGTATTTT
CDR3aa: CSVGTTLGDTQYF

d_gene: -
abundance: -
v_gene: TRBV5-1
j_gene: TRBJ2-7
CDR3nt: TGCGCCAGCAGCTGGACCCGGGACTCCTACGAGCAGTACTTC
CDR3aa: CASSWTRDSYEQYF

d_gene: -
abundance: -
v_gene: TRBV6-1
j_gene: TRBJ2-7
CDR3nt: TGTGCCAGCAGTGAAAGGCGGCGGGGTAACTACGAGCAGTACTTC
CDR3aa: CASSERRRGNYEQYF

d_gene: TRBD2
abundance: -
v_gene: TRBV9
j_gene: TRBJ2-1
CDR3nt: TGTGCCAGCAGCGTAGATGGGACTAGAGACAATGAGCAGTTCTTC
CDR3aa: CASSVDGTRDNEQFF

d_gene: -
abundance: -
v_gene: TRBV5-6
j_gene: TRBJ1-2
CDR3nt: TGTGCCAGCAGCTTGGAAGGTCCTTCCTATGGCTACACCTTC
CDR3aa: CASSLEGPSYGYTF

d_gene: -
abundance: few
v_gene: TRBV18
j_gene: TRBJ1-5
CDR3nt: TGTGCCAGCTCACCACAGAGGGAAGGCCAGCCCCAGCATTTT
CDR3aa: CASSPQREGQPQHF

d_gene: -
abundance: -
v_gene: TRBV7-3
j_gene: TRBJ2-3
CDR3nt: TGTGCCAGCAGCTTATACCCCCAGGGCGAAACCGCCTTTCAAAGCAGTAATACGCAGTATTTT
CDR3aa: CASSLYPQGETAFQSSNTQYF

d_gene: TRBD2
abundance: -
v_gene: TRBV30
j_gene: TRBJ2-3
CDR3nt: TGTGCCTGGAGCACCGGACTAGCGGGAGGTATTAACACAGATACGCAGTATTTT
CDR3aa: CAWSTGLAGGINTDTQYF

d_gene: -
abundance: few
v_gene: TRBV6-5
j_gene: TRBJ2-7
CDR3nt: TGTGCCAGCAGCCCAGGGATTTGGCAGTACTTC
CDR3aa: CASSPGIWQYF

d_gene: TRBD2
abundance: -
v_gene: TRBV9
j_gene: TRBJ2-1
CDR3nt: TGTGCCAGCAGCGTAGTAGTAGCGGGAGGGCGTATCAATGAGCAGTTCTTC
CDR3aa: CASSVVVAGGRINEQFF

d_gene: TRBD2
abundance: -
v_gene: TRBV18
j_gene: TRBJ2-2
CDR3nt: TGTGCCAGCTCACCACCGGGACTAGAAGGCATCGGGGAGCTGTTTTTT
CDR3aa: CASSPPGLEGIGELFF

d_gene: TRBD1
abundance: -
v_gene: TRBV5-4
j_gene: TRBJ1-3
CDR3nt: TGTGCCAGCAGCTTCGGACAGGGAAACCTAAACACCATATATTTT
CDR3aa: CASSFGQGNLNTIYF

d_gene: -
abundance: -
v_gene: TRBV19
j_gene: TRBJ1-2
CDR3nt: TGTGCCAGTAAGGGGCCAGGGTTCGACTATGGCTACACCTTC
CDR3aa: CASKGPGFDYGYTF

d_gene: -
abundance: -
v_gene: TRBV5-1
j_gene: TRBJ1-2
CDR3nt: TGCGCCAGCAGCTTGTTCATCGGGGCGGAGGCTAGCGGCTACACCTTC
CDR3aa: CASSLFIGAEASGYTF

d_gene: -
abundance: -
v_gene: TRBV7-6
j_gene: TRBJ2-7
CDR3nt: TGTGCCAGCAGCTTAGAGGCTCGGGGCGCCTCCTACGAGCAGTACTTC
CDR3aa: CASSLEARGASYEQYF

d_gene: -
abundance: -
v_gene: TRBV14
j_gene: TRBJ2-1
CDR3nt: TGTGCCAGCGGGTATAGAGGGTACTACAATGAGCAGTTCTTC
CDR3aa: CASGYRGYYNEQFF

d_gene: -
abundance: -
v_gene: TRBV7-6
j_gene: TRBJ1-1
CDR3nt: TGTGCCAGCAGCTTAGCGACGGGCAGGGGCGTTAACACTGAAGCTTTCTTT
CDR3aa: CASSLATGRGVNTEAFF

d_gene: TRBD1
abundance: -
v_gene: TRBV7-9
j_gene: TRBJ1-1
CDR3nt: TGTGCCAGCAGTCGGACAGGGATGGACACTGAAGCTTTCTTT
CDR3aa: CASSRTGMDTEAFF

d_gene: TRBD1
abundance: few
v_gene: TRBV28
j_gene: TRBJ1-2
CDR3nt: TGTGCCAGCAGCTTAGGGACAGGGGGCGGCCGGGGTGGCTACACCTTC
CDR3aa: CASSLGTGGGRGGYTF

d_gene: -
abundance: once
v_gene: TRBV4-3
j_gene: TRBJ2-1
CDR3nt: TGCGCCAGCAGCCAAGTTTTTCGGGGGACCTACAATGAGCAGTTCTTC
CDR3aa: CASSQVFRGTYNEQFF

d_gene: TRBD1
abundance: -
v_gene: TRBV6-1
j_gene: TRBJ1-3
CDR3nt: TGTGCCAGCAGTGGGAGGACAGGAAGGGGCGGAAACACCATATATTTT
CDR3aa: CASSGRTGRGGNTIYF

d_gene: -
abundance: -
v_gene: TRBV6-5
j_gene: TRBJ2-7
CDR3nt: TGTGCCAGCAGACGTACCTACGAGCAGTACTTC
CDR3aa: CASRRTYEQYF

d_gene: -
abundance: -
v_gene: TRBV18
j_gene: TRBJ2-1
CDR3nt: TGTGCCAGCTCACCACGTCCCTTGGCGGGCATCTACAATGAGCAGTTCTTC
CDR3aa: CASSPRPLAGIYNEQFF

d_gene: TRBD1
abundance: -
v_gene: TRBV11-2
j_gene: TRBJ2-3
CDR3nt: TGTGCCAGCAGCCCGACAGGGGGGGGTACAGATACGCAGTATTTT
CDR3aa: CASSPTGGGTDTQYF

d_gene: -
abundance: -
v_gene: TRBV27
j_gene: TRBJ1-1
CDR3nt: TGTGCCAGCAGTTTTAGCCCCTCACGGTTGGCTTTCTTT
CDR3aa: CASSFSPSRLAFF

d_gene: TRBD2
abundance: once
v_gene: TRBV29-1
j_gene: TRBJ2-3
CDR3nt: TGCAGCGTTGAAGATCCTTTTGCGGGAGGGAGCACAGATACGCAGTATTTT
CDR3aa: CSVEDPFAGGSTDTQYF

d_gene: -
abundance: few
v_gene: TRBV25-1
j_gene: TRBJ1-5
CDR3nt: TGTGCCAGCGGGGGACACGCTACGAGCAATCAGCCCCAGCATTTT
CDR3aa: CASGGHATSNQPQHF

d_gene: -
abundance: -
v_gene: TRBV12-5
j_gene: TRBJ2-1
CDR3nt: TGTGCTAGTGGTCCCTCTCTAGCGAAACCCTCCTACAATGAGCAGTTCTTC
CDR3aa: CASGPSLAKPSYNEQFF

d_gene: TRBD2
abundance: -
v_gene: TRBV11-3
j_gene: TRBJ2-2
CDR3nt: TGTGCCAGCAGCGCACTAGCGAGTAACACCGGGGAGCTGTTTTTT
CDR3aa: CASSALASNTGELFF

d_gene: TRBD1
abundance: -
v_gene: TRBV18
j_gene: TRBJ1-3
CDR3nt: TGTGCCAGCTCACAAGGACAGGGTCGCTCCGAAAACACCATATATTTT
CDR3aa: CASSQGQGRSENTIYF

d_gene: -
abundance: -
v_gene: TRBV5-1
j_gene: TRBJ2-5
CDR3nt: TGCGCCAGCAGCTTGGCCCCGGCTGGAGGGGGGGAGACCCAGTACTTC
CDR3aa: CASSLAPAGGGETQYF

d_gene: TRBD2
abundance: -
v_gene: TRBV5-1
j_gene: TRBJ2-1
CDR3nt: TGCGCCAGCAGCATCCCTAGCGGGGACTACAATGAGCAGTTCTTC
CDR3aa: CASSIPSGDYNEQFF

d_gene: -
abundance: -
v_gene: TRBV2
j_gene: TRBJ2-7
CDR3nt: TGTGCCAGCAAGGGAGCCTACGAGCAGTACTTC
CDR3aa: CASKGAYEQYF

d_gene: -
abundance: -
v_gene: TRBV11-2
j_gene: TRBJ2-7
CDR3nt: TGTGCCAGCAGCCTGGGGCCACCCTACGAGCAGTACTTC
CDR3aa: CASSLGPPYEQYF

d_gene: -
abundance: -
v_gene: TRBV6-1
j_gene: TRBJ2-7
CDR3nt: TGTGCCAGCAGTGAAGCTGGGGGCGGCTCCTACGAGCAGTACTTC
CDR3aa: CASSEAGGGSYEQYF

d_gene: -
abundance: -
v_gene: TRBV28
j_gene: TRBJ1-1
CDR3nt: TGTGCCAGCAGTTTAGTTGTCAGGGGTAGATACACTGAAGCTTTCTTT
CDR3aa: CASSLVVRGRYTEAFF